This T cell receptor (beta chain) was identified during a study of breast tumors, draining lymph nodes, adjacent tissues. Each CDR3 protein is one row after TCRdb ran MiXCR on the multiplex PCR reads. The repertoire has about 17,000 distinct CDR3 sequences, around 60% of them found once; the top ten carry 15% to 25%. Sample share makes this clonotype medium-sized (0.01 to 0.1%). The antigen is unknown. Study-wide results and limits: The lymph node origin of tumor T cells was framed as consistent with a hypothesis, not demonstrated. Tumor and nontumor repertoires were significantly more similar in luminal-like than in basal-like breast cancer. The data were judged consistent with most tumor T cells coming from lymph node and expanding in tumor.

Sequenced sample: tumor-adjacent breast tissue. This TCR derives from a female donor with breast cancer. Some clones in this sample may be carry-over from other donors' samples.

CDR3 coding DNA: TGTGCCAGCAGCCCCTCGACAGGAGGCTACGAGCAGTACTTC. Amino acid sequence: CASSPSTGGYEQYF. The chain joins TRBV11-2 to TRBJ2-7, with D possibly matching TRBD1 (6 bases). V gave up 5 bases and J gave up 3 bases, with 14 bases separating them. CDR3 length: 14 residues. CDR1 SGHAT and CDR2 FQNNGV come from the germline V gene.